The source of this T cell receptor beta chain is a study of cytomegalovirus exposure and HLA in healthy donors. Overall study context: Caucasian-associated ancestry cluster membership applied to 75% to 85% of 300 to 450 genotyped donors. Study-level findings and limits: Later genetic work tied a missense DCLRE1C variant to beta-chain V and J trimming. Associated with HLA alleles at 0.05 false discovery rate in a later analysis were 17,000 or so TCR beta sequences.

CDR3 size: 16 residues. Germline-derived CDR1 and CDR2 are SGHNT and YYREEE (reference sequence). The V gene end was trimmed by 3 bases and the J gene end by 4 bases; junction bases not matched to a gene: 5. Note on this clone: Its target is not known.

Vbeta (60) and Jbeta (13) primers were used in the PCR. Original methodology: Later analysis identified tens of millions of unique TCR beta chains, around 10 million shared. Sequencing used immunoSEQ multiplex PCR; TCRdb keeps in-frame clones, though not all of them. Clonal size and the V and J genes are those of that table, whereas D and trimming came from the DNA. The data hold under 85,000 clones, with 80% observed a single time. What was sequenced was PBMCs. The gene calls are TRBV5-4 and TRBJ2-5; 14 nucleotides agree with TRBD2. The receptor was isolated from a woman younger than 45 in good health and CMV-seronegative. The CDR3 bases are TGTGCCAGCAGCTCGACTAGCGGGGGGGCCCGAGAGACCCAGTACTTC. This sequence encodes CASSSTSGGARETQYF.